A selection of T cell receptor beta chains follows, all from one sample in a study of T cells in Graves' hyperthyroidism and ophthalmopathy. Each CDR3 protein gets one entry after TCRdb re-called the multiplex PCR reads with MiXCR. This table holds 700,000 to 950,000 distinct CDR3 sequences, under 45% found once. Sequenced input: blood. All receptors derive from a woman in her 40s with Graves' hyperthyroidism. CDR3s include the opening cysteine and the closing phenylalanine or tryptophan. Each record gives: V gene, J gene, D gene, clone size, CDR3 length, CDR3 protein, CDR3 DNA. A D gene is named only where the DNA matches it firmly. Clone size is stated in some rows and not others, as once, few, many or a class when expanded.

V: TRBV6-5; J: TRBJ2-5; D: .; size: .; length: 15; CDR3: CASSYSLGGSETQYF; DNA: TGTGCCAGCAGTTACTCGTTAGGAGGATCGGAGACCCAGTACTTC
V: TRBV18; J: TRBJ1-2; D: .; size: .; length: 14; CDR3: CASSPPEGRNGYTF; DNA: TGTGCCAGCTCACCACCGGAGGGGAGAAATGGCTACACCTTC
V: TRBV5-1; J: TRBJ1-1; D: .; size: few; length: 16; CDR3: CASSLFFRVMNTEAFF; DNA: TGCGCCAGCAGCTTGTTCTTTCGGGTAATGAACACTGAAGCTTTCTTT
V: TRBV19; J: TRBJ1-5; D: TRBD1; size: .; length: 16; CDR3: CASSPRDRGGNQPQHF; DNA: TGTGCCAGTAGTCCGAGGGACAGGGGGGGCAATCAGCCCCAGCATTTT
V: TRBV2; J: TRBJ2-5; D: .; size: .; length: 10; CDR3: CASKLETQYF; DNA: TGTGCCAGCAAGTTGGAGACCCAGTACTTC
V: TRBV28; J: TRBJ2-7; D: .; size: .; length: 15; CDR3: CASSLRDIGFYEQYF; DNA: TGTGCCAGCAGTTTACGTGACATTGGTTTCTACGAGCAGTACTTC
V: TRBV19; J: TRBJ2-6; D: .; size: few; length: 14; CDR3: CASSSNTGANVLTF; DNA: TGTGCCAGTAGCTCGAACACCGGGGCCAACGTCCTGACTTTC
V: TRBV20-1; J: TRBJ2-6; D: .; size: many; length: 13; CDR3: CSAPRSGANVLTF; DNA: TGCAGTGCTCCTCGATCCGGGGCCAACGTCCTGACTTTC
V: TRBV29-1; J: TRBJ2-7; D: TRBD1; size: .; length: 11; CDR3: CSVGQRNEQYF; DNA: TGCAGCGTGGGACAGCGCAACGAGCAGTACTTC
V: TRBV29-1; J: TRBJ1-1; D: .; size: .; length: 11; CDR3: CSVQGGSEAFF; DNA: TGCAGCGTTCAGGGAGGATCGGAAGCTTTCTTT
V: TRBV5-4; J: TRBJ1-3; D: .; size: .; length: 15; CDR3: CASSGGSTSGNTIYF; DNA: TGTGCCAGCAGCGGGGGAAGTACCTCTGGAAACACCATATATTTT
V: TRBV6-1; J: TRBJ2-7; D: .; size: .; length: 14; CDR3: CASSEGAVAGEQYF; DNA: TGTGCCAGCAGTGAGGGGGCGGTCGCCGGGGAGCAGTACTTC
V: TRBV6-5; J: TRBJ2-2; D: .; size: .; length: 16; CDR3: CASSAYLGPNGGELFF; DNA: TGTGCCAGCAGCGCCTACCTCGGACCGAACGGCGGGGAGCTGTTTTTT
V: TRBV7-2; J: TRBJ1-6; D: .; size: many; length: 16; CDR3: CASSPRAGDVNSPLHF; DNA: TGTGCCAGCAGTCCTAGGGCAGGGGACGTGAATTCACCCCTCCACTTT
V: TRBV29-1; J: TRBJ1-1; D: .; size: many; length: 13; CDR3: CSVEAGLNTEAFF; DNA: TGCAGCGTTGAGGCAGGGCTGAACACTGAAGCTTTCTTT
V: TRBV2; J: TRBJ2-7; D: TRBD1; size: once; length: 12; CDR3: CGRDRGSYEQYF; DNA: TGTGGCAGAGACAGGGGGTCCTACGAGCAGTACTTC
V: TRBV6-4; J: TRBJ2-6; D: TRBD1; size: many; length: 17; CDR3: CASSETQGAGGANVLTF; DNA: TGTGCCAGCAGTGAGACACAGGGGGCTGGTGGGGCCAACGTCCTGACTTTC
V: TRBV7-9; J: TRBJ2-2; D: TRBD2; size: .; length: 18; CDR3: CASSPYLGLAGSTGELFF; DNA: TGTGCCAGCAGCCCGTACCTCGGACTAGCGGGATCCACCGGGGAGCTGTTTTTT